Below, 10 T cell receptor beta chains from the same sample are listed, as sequenced in a study of blood T cell repertoires in COVID-19. Profiled with immunoSEQ multiplex PCR; TCRdb holds only in-frame clones, not every one. This repertoire shows about 74,000 clones, almost 85% found once; its top ten account for over 30%. The sequencing input was peripheral blood. Receptors were obtained from a man aged 70 or older with acute or convalescent COVID-19.

This clone was observed a few times. The chain has TRBV28 and TRBJ1-1; D is perhaps TRBD1 (6 bases). The V and J ends lost 6 bases and 5 bases respectively, with 13 bases between them. Germline V gene sequence: CDR1 MDHEN, CDR2 SYDVKM. The CDR3 is 13 amino acids. For the CDR3, the DNA is TGTGCCAGCAGACCACAGGGCCGGACTGAAGCTTTCTTT. Its translation is CASRPQGRTEAFF.

This rearrangement joins TRBV19 to TRBJ1-5, with 10 bases lining up with TRBD1. Germline CDR1 reads LNHDA; CDR2 reads SQIVND (reference sequence). J lost 6 bases, V lost 9 bases, and 5 bases had no gene match. The CDR3 is 13 amino acids. The CDR3 loop reads CASRGTGVQPQHF. CDR3 in DNA: TGTGCCAGCCGGGGGACAGGGGTTCAGCCCCAGCATTTT.

This chain connects TRBV29-1 to TRBJ2-5; the D gene is possibly TRBD1 (6 bases). The V and J ends lost 4 bases and 7 bases respectively, with 22 bases between them. This CDR3 contains 15 residues. Looked up from germline, CDR1 is SQVTM and CDR2 is ANQGSEA. Here the CDR3 DNA reads TGCAGCGTTGCCAGGGGCCTAATCCGAGGGGGGACCCAGTACTTC. Translated: CSVARGLIRGGTQYF.

This clone was detected a few times. V gene TRBV7-9 combines with J gene TRBJ2-7; TRBD2 is a possible D gene (6 bases). The V gene lost 1 base and the J gene lost 5 bases, with 6 bases spanning the gap. Germline V gives CDR1 SEHNR, CDR2 FQNEAQ (reference sequence). This CDR3 is built from 12 residues. This CDR3 is CASSLGGDEQYF. As DNA, the CDR3 is TGTGCCAGCAGCTTAGGGGGGGACGAGCAGTACTTC.

The chain uses TRBV10-3 and TRBJ1-5; the D is unclear. The V and J ends lost 6 bases and 7 bases respectively, with 13 bases between them. Germline V gene lookup returns CDR1 ENHRY and CDR2 SYGVKD. The CDR3 sequence is 13 residues long. The CDR3 DNA sequence: TGTGCCATCAGGAGGGAACCCGGCCAGCCCCAGCATTTT. Its protein is CAIRREPGQPQHF.

This chain connects TRBV6-2 or TRBV6-3 to TRBJ1-5; D is unclear. This CDR3 contains 13 residues. The germline gives CDR1 MNHEY, CDR2 SVGEGT. Trimming pared 0 bases from V and 6 bases from J, leaving 6 bases between. CDR3 nucleotide sequence: TGTGCCAGCAGTTACTCGAGGGTTCAGCCCCAGCATTTT. Protein sequence: CASSYSRVQPQHF.

The rearrangement uses TRBV30 and TRBJ1-6; tentatively, D is TRBD1 (6 bases). V gave up 1 base and J gave up 9 bases, with 16 bases separating them. CDR3 length: 15 amino acids. Germline V CDR1 and CDR2: GTSNPN, SVGIG (reference sequence). The CDR3 sequence: CAWSGGGQRSSPLHF. CDR3 nucleotides: TGTGCCTGGAGTGGGGGGGGACAAAGGAGTTCACCCCTCCACTTT.

J is TRBJ2-7 and V is TRBV4-3, with TRBD1 as a possible D gene (5 bases). Germline-derived CDR1 and CDR2 are LGHNA and YSLEER. Trimming cost V 4 bases and J 2 bases, with 18 bases left between them. The CDR3 is 16 residues long. In DNA form, the CDR3 reads TGCGCCAGCAGCCCCACCCTGGGCCAGGGAACCTACGAGCAGTACTTC. Its protein is CASSPTLGQGTYEQYF.

V usage is TRBV6-1 and J usage is TRBJ2-1, with 7 bases fitting TRBD2. The CDR3 runs 14 residues. The junction had 5 bases not matched to a gene; V was cut back by 1 base and J by 8 bases. In germline, CDR1 is MNHNS, CDR2 SASEGT. The CDR3 DNA is TGTGCCAGCAGTGAAGGGCGGGGGTCCCATGAGCAGTTCTTC. This sequence encodes CASSEGRGSHEQFF.

The CDR3 DNA reads as TGTGCCAGCAGCCGCAGGGGGCCGAACACTGAAGCTTTCTTT. Its protein is CASSRRGPNTEAFF. The chain links TRBV6-6 to TRBJ1-1, with 8 bases identical to TRBD1. The CDR3 loop spans 14 amino acids. With V trimmed by 6 bases and J by 1 base, 4 bases remained unmatched. CDR1 and CDR2 (germline): MNHNY, SVGAGI (reference sequence).